The entry below describes one TCR beta chain. Its antigen is currently unknown. Time point noted: blood 4 weeks post-SBRT, at nephrectomy. Treatment given: 15 Gy SBRT to primary tumor, nephrectomy 4 weeks later. This entry belongs to a study of radiation and T cells in renal cell carcinoma. Study-level findings and limits: From baseline, blood top tumor clonotypes peaked at 2 weeks post-radiation.

Germline V gene lookup returns CDR1 PRHDT and CDR2 FYEKMQ (reference sequence). The CDR3 consists of 17 residues. V dropped 0 bases and J dropped 0; count of bases not matched to a gene: 4. Here immunoSEQ multiplex PCR was the method, and the copy in TCRdb shows in-frame clones only, minus some. The repertoire has about 78,000 clones, approximately 90% of them found once; the top ten carry about 5.8%. Sequenced here: blood, sampled from a patient whose treatment included radiotherapy and nephrectomy. This TCR was sampled from a woman aged 70-85 years with renal cell carcinoma. This chain links TRBV13 with TRBJ1-3; 8 positions agree with TRBD1. The CDR3 reads CASSLGTGVHSGNTIYF. CDR3 coding DNA: TGTGCCAGCAGCTTAGGGACAGGGGTCCACTCTGGAAACACCATATATTTT.